The clone carrying this T cell receptor (beta chain) was observed once. As yet, its antigen is unknown. This sample is drawn from a study of cytotoxic CD8 clonotypes in ibrutinib-treated CLL. The overall study: Among responders, roughly 25 were partial and 2 complete; after median approximately 6 years, around 14 stayed remitted and 12 progressed. Treatment had run for a median about twelve months, range 6 to 36, when response samples were taken. Findings and limits, study-wide: The clonality rise at ibrutinib response reflected private clonotype expansion.

The repertoire was sequenced with immunoSEQ multiplex PCR; TCRdb's copy has only in-frame clones and lacks some. The sample carries some 130,000 clones, around 93% recorded once. This clonotype originated in a human donor with chronic lymphocytic leukemia. This specimen was PBMCs, taken after 12 months of ibrutinib treatment.

CDR3 sequence reads: CSARVLQTQYF. CDR3 in DNA: TGCAGTGCTAGAGTATTACAGACCCAGTACTTC. The chain uses TRBV20-1 and TRBJ2-5; D is unresolved. The CDR3 sequence is 11 residues long. Per germline, CDR1 DFQATT and CDR2 SNEGSKA (reference sequence). Trimming took off 1 base at V and 6 bases at J, with 6 bases between the two ends.